The entry below gives a single T cell receptor (beta chain) sequence along with its context. Antigen unknown. This record belongs to a study of beta chain features in type 1 diabetes. Trimming left V 0 bases short and J 4 bases short, with 7 bases between. Looked up from germline, CDR1 is MNHEY and CDR2 is SVGAGI. CDR3 length equals 15 residues. The investigators reverse transcribed all of the isolated RNA, so they sequenced expressed TCRB transcripts. Produced via immunoSEQ multiplex PCR; TCRdb's table is partial and in-frame only. The sample consists of some 350,000 clones, around 10% of them appearing once. Findings of the study overall: A moderate, significant TCRB CDR3 shortening appeared in type 1 diabetes across four CD4+ subsets.

Sequenced material: central memory CD4+ T cells from blood. This receptor was identified in a man in his thirties or forties with type 1 diabetes. The chain employs TRBV6-5 and TRBJ2-6; D uncertain. The CDR3 is CASSYSYQGANVLTF. The CDR3 DNA reads as TGTGCCAGCAGTTACTCCTATCAGGGGGCCAACGTCCTGACTTTC.